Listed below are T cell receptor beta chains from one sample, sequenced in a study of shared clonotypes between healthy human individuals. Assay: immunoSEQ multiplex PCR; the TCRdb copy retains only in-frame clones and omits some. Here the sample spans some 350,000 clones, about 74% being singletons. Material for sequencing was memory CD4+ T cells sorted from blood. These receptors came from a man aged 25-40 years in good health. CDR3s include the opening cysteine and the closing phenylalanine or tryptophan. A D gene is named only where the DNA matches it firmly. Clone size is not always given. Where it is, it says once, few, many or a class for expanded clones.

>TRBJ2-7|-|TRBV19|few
CASSSPGGNPYEQYF
TGTGCCAGTAGTTCCCCTGGGGGGAACCCCTACGAGCAGTACTTC
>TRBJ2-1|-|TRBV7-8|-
CASSRYNEQFF
TGTGCCAGCAGCCGGTACAATGAGCAGTTCTTC
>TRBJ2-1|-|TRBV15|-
CATTRDSHNEQFF
TGTGCCACCACCAGGGACTCTCACAATGAGCAGTTCTTC
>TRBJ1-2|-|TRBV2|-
CASSDRSSRTGYTF
TGTGCCAGCAGTGATCGAAGTTCACGGACGGGCTACACCTTC
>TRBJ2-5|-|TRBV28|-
CASSPPPGYAWGTQYF
TGTGCCAGCAGTCCTCCCCCGGGATACGCCTGGGGGACCCAGTACTTC
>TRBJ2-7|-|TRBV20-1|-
CSARLGSEQYF
TGCAGTGCTAGACTCGGATCCGAGCAGTACTTC
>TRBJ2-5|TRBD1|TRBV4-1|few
CASSQDDRGRETQYF
TGCGCCAGCAGCCAAGACGACAGGGGGCGGGAGACCCAGTACTTC
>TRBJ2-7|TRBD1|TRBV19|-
CASNRGTDLPYEQYF
TGTGCCAGTAACAGAGGGACAGACTTACCCTACGAGCAGTACTTC
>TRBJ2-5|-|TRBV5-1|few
CASSGPLANQETQYF
TGCGCCAGCAGCGGGCCCCTAGCGAACCAAGAGACCCAGTACTTC
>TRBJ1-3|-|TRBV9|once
CASSAGDASDTIYF
TGTGCCAGCAGCGCTGGGGATGCGAGCGACACCATATATTTT
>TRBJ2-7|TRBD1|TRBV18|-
CASSQQQGSIHEQYF
TGTGCCAGCTCCCAACAACAGGGGAGTATTCACGAGCAGTACTTC
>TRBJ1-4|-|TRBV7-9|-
CASSHDRNEKLFF
TGTGCCAGCAGCCATGACAGGAATGAAAAACTGTTTTTT
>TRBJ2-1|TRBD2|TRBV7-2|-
CASSLILGASGSPEQFF
TGTGCCAGCAGCTTAATTCTAGGGGCTAGCGGGAGCCCTGAGCAGTTCTTC
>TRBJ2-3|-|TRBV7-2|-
CASSLPASSDTQYF
TGTGCCAGCAGCTTGCCGGCTAGCTCAGATACGCAGTATTTT
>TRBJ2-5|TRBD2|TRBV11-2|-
CASSLVGASGGKETQYF
TGTGCCAGCAGCTTAGTGGGGGCGAGCGGGGGAAAAGAGACCCAGTACTTC
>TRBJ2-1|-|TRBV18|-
CASSPTTSSYNEQFF
TGTGCCAGCTCACCTACCACGAGCTCCTACAATGAGCAGTTCTTC
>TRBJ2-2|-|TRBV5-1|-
CASSLEGYTGELFF
TGCGCCAGCAGCTTGGAGGGATACACCGGGGAGCTGTTTTTT